This T cell receptor beta chain was documented in a study of cytomegalovirus exposure and HLA in healthy donors. Background on the study: Prior work identified more than 90 million unique TCR beta sequences in approximately 180 million T cells.

PCR involved 60 Vbeta and 13 Jbeta primers. Libraries were prepared by immunoSEQ multiplex PCR; TCRdb keeps only in-frame clonotypes and omits some of them. The data contain 70,000 to 100,000 clones, 69% of them seen just once; the ten biggest clones take up more than 2.5%. On this clone: Its target is not known.

Notes on the study in general: Researchers reported in a later analysis that common viral pathogens appeared linked to several top clusters. Previously analyzed data showed that most TCR beta V segments were productive at a frequency of about 87% or about 30%.

The receptor's source is a man aged 45-65 years in good health and CMV-seronegative. The material sequenced was PBMCs.

The CDR3 sequence: CASSESLGVNTEAFF. The CDR3 DNA is TGTGCCAGCAGTGAATCTTTAGGGGTGAACACTGAAGCTTTCTTT. This rearrangement joins TRBV6-1 to TRBJ1-1, with D perhaps TRBD1 (5 bases). Germline V gene data show CDR1 as MNHNS and CDR2 as SASEGT. The V and J ends lost 2 bases and 0 bases respectively, with 10 bases between them. The CDR3 totals 15 residues.